The source of this T cell receptor beta chain is a study of blood T cells in healthy people across ages. Next came a second PCR, run for about 7 to 12 cycles, which used a sample-barcoded 5' primer along with a J-beta primer mix. TCRdb reprocessed the 5' RACE reads via MiXCR and lists one record per CDR3 protein. This sample has more than 800,000 distinct CDR3 sequences; 25% to 35% occur once, and the top ten carry 17%. V lost 6 bases and J 5 bases, leaving 13 bases between the germline ends. The CDR3 totals 13 residues. A few counts support this clonotype. The sample was blood. The TCR sequence derives from a woman aged 80 or older in good health. The chain joins TRBV12-3 or TRBV12-4 to TRBJ2-5; tentatively, D is TRBD2 (5 bases). Written as DNA, the CDR3 is TGTGCCAGCAGGCCGGGAATATGGGAGACCCAGTACTTC. Translation: CASRPGIWETQYF.